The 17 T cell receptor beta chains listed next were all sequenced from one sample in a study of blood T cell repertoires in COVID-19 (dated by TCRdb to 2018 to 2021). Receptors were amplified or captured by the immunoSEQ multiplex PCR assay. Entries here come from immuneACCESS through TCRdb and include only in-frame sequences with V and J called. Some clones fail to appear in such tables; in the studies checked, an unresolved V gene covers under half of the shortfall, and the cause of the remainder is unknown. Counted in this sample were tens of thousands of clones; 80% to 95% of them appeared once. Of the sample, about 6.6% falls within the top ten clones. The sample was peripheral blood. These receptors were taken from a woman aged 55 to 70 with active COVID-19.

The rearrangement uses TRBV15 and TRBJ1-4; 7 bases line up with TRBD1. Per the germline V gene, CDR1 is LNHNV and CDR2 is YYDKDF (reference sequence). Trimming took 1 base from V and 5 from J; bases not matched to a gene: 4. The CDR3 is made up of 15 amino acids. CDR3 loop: CATSRAKQGNEKLFF. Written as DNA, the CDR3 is TGTGCCACCAGCAGAGCTAAACAGGGGAATGAAAAACTGTTTTTT.

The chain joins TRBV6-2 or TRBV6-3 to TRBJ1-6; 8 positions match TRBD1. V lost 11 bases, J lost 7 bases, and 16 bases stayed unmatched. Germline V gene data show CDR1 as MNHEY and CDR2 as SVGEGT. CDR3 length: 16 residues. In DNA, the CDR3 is TGTGCCTCCAGCCTCGAAACCAGGGGGCGGAATTCACCCCTCCACTTT. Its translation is CASSLETRGRNSPLHF.

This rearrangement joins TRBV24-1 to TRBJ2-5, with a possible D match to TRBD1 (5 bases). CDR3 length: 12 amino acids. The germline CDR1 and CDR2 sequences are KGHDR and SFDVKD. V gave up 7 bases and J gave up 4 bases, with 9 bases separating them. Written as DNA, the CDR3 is TGTGCCACCAGAGGGGTAGGAGAGACCCAGTACTTC. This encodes CATRGVGETQYF.

The CDR3 nucleotides read TGTGCCAGCAGCCGGGACAGCTCAGATTCACCCCTCCACTTT. This sequence encodes CASSRDSSDSPLHF. This sequence joins TRBV5-4 and TRBJ1-6; 7 bases fit TRBD1. Germline lookup yields CDR1 SGHNT and CDR2 YYREEE (reference sequence). The CDR3 consists of 14 residues. Trimming cost V 4 bases and J 8 bases; bases outside gene matches: 6.

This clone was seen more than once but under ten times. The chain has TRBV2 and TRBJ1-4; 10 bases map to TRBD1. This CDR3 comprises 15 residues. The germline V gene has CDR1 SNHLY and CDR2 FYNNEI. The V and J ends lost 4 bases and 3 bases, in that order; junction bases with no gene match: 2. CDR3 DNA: TGTGCCAGCAGTGGAGACAGGGGGCCTAATGAAAAACTGTTTTTT. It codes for CASSGDRGPNEKLFF.

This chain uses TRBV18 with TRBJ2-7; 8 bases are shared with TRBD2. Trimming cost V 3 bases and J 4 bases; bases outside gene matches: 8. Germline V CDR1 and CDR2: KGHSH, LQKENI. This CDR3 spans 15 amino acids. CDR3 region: CASSPPGGGRYEQYF. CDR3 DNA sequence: TGTGCCAGCTCACCCCCGGGAGGGGGTAGGTACGAGCAGTACTTC.

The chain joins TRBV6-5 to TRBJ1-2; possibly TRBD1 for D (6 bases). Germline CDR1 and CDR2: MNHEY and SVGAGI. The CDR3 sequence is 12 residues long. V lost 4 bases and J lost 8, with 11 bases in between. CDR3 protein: CASSLDSRGYTF. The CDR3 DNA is TGTGCCAGCAGTTTGGACAGCCGAGGCTACACCTTC.

This CDR3 reads CASSVADSGSLNTQYF. CDR3 DNA: TGTGCCAGCAGCGTAGCGGATAGCGGGAGCTTGAATACGCAGTATTTT. This rearrangement joins TRBV9 to TRBJ2-3; 9 bases fit TRBD2. The CDR3 loop spans 16 amino acids. Germline values: CDR1 SGDLS, CDR2 YYNGEE. The J segment lost 7 bases and the V segment lost 0 bases, leaving 9 bases of the junction unmatched.

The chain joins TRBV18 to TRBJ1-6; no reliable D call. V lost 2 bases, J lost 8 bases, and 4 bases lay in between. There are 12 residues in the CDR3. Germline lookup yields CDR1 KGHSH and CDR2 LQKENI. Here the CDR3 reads CASSPEDSPLHF. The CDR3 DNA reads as TGTGCCAGCTCACCAGAGGATTCACCCCTCCACTTT.

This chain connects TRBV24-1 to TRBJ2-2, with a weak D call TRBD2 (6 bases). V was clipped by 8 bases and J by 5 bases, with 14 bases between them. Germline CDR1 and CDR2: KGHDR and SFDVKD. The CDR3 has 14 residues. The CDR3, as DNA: TGTGCCACCATGGGACTCTCTGGGACCGGGGAGCTGTTTTTT. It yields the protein CATMGLSGTGELFF.

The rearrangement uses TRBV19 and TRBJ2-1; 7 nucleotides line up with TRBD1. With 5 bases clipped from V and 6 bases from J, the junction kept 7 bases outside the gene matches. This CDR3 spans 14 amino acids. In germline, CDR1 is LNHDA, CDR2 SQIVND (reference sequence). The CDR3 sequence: CASSVDRVGNEQFF. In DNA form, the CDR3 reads TGTGCCAGTAGTGTCGACAGGGTGGGCAATGAGCAGTTCTTC.

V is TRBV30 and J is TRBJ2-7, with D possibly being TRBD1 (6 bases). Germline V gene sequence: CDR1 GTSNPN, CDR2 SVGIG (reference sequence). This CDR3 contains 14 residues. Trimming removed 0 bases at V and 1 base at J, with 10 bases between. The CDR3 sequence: CAWSVQGSSYEQYF. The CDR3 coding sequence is TGTGCCTGGAGTGTACAGGGATCGTCCTACGAGCAGTACTTC.

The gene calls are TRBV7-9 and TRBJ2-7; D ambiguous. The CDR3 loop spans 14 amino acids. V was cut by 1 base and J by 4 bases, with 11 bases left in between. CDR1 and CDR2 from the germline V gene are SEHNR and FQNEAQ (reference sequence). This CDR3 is CASSLGLSQYEQYF. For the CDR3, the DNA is TGTGCCAGCAGCTTAGGTCTGTCGCAGTACGAGCAGTACTTC.

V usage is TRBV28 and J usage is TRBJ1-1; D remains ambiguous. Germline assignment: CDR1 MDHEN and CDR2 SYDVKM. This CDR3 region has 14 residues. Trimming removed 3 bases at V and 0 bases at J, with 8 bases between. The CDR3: CASSLRLLNTEAFF. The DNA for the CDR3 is TGTGCCAGCAGTTTGCGGTTACTGAACACTGAAGCTTTCTTT. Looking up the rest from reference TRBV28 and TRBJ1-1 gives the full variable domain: DVKVTQSSRYLVKRTGEKVFLECVQDMDHENMFWYRQDPGLGLRLIYFSYDVKMKEKGDIPEGYSVSREKKERFSLILESASTNQTSMYLCASSLRLLNTEAFFGQGTRLTVV.

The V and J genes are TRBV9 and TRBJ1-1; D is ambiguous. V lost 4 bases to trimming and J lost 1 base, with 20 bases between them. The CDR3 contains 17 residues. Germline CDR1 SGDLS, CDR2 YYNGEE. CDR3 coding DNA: TGTGCCAGCAGCCCCACCTATCCCCGATCGCCGAACACTGAAGCTTTCTTT. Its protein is CASSPTYPRSPNTEAFF.

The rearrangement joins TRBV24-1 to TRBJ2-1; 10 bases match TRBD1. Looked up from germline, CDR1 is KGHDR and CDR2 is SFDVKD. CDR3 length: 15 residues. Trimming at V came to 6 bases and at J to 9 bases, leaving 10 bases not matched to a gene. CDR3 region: CATSTGTGVGSEQFF. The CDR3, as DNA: TGTGCCACCAGTACTGGGACAGGGGTGGGTAGTGAGCAGTTCTTC.

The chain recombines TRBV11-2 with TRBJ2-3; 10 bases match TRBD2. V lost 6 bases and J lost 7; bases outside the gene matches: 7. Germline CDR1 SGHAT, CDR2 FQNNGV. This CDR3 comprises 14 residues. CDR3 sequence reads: CASSASGGEYTQYF. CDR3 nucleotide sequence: TGTGCCAGCAGTGCTAGCGGGGGCGAGTATACGCAGTATTTT. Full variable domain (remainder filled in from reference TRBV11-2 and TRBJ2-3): EAGVAQSPRYKIIEKRQSVAFWCNPISGHATLYWYQQILGQGPKLLIQFQNNGVVDDSQLPKDRFSAERLKGVDSTLKIQPAKLEDSAVYLCASSASGGEYTQYFGPGTRLTVL.